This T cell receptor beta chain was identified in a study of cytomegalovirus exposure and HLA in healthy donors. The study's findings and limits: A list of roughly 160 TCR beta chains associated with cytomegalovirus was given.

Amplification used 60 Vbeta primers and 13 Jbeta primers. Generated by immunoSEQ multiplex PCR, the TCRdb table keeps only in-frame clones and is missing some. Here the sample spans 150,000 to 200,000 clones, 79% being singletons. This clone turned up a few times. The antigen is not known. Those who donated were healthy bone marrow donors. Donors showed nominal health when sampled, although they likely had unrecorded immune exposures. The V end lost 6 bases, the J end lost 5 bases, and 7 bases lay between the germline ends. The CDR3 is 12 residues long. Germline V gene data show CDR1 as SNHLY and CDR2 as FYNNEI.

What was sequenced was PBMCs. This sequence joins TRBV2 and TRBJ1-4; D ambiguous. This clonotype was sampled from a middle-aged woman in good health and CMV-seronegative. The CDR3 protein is CASRAGNEKLFF. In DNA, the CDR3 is TGTGCCAGCAGGGCGGGAAATGAAAAACTGTTTTTT. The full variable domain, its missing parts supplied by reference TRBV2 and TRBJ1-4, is EPEVTQTPSHQVTQMGQEVILRCVPISNHLYFYWYRQILGQKVEFLVSFYNNEISEKSEIFDDQFSVERPDGSNFTLKIRSTKLEDSAMYFCASRAGNEKLFFGSGTQLSVL.